This T cell receptor beta chain was identified in a study of CD8 T cells in Susac syndrome. Per the germline V gene, CDR1 is SGHRS and CDR2 is YFSETQ. This CDR3 spans 17 amino acids. The junction had 12 bases not matched to a gene; V was cut back by 5 bases and J by 1 base. RNA amounts of roughly 0.45 to 1 ug underwent reverse transcription with random hexamers. An immunoSEQ multiplex PCR amplified TCR beta CDR3 over 54 Vbeta and 13 Jbeta. TCRdb passed the immunoSEQ multiplex PCR reads through MiXCR, listing each CDR3 protein once. The sample records 100,000 to 150,000 distinct CDR3 sequences, more than 90% being singletons. From blood CD8+ and CD4+ T cells, TCR beta sequences were generated.

This rearrangement joins TRBV5-1 to TRBJ1-1, with 9 bases that match TRBD1. Sequencing was carried out using CD4+ T cells from PBMCs. This TCR was recovered from a human donor in good health. The CDR3 DNA reads as TGCGCCAGCAGTTCGGGACAGGGTTCGCTTGCGAACACTGAAGCTTTCTTT. It specifies CASSSGQGSLANTEAFF.